This T cell receptor (beta chain) came from a study of blood T cell repertoires in COVID-19. Assay: immunoSEQ multiplex PCR; the TCRdb copy retains only in-frame clones and omits some. The table has about 50,000 clones, about 76% seen once; the top ten hold around 43%. Sequencing input: peripheral blood. The clonotype originates from a man in his 70s with active or convalescent COVID-19.

CDR3 coding DNA: TGTGCCAGCGGCCCCAGCCACAGGTCGGGGGCCTACGAGCAGTACTTC. This sequence encodes CASGPSHRSGAYEQYF. The V gene is TRBV7-2, the J gene TRBJ2-7, with D maybe TRBD2 (6 bases). Germline assignment: CDR1 SGHTA and CDR2 FQGNSA. Trimming left V 8 bases short and J 2 bases short, with 22 bases between. The CDR3 contains 16 residues.